The clone carrying this TCR beta chain was seen a few times. No antigen is known for it. Treatment specified: oral pan-JAK inhibitor, 5-10 mg twice daily. PBMCs yielded sorted CD4+ and CD8+ T cells. The source of the sample is a study of CD8+ T cells in alopecia areata. Study overall: Treated patients swallowed 5 to 10 mg of oral tofacitinib twice daily. Study results and limitations: Scalp clonality decreased significantly with tofacitinib, and so did expanded CD8+ clones among the top 100. Lesional scalp, notably in alopecia totalis/universalis, had clonality above that of normal scalp.

The CDR3 runs 16 residues. Germline CDR1 SGHDT, CDR2 YYEEEE. Trimming shortened V by 1 base and J by 0 bases, and 11 bases separated the two germline ends. Following RNA extraction, reverse transcription yielded cDNA that acted as the sequencing template. Here immunoSEQ multiplex PCR was the method, and the copy in TCRdb shows in-frame clones only, minus some. The table lists approximately 100,000 clones, just under 60% of them singletons, with 16% in the top ten. V and J are TRBV5-6 and TRBJ2-4; no reliable D call. The sequencing used CD8+ T cells sorted from blood, collected at approximately week 60, from a patient treated with tofacitinib. This clonotype originated in a human donor with alopecia areata. The chain's CDR3 is CASSLTELIAKNIQYF. The CDR3 DNA reads TGTGCCAGCAGCTTGACAGAACTCATAGCCAAAAACATTCAGTACTTC.